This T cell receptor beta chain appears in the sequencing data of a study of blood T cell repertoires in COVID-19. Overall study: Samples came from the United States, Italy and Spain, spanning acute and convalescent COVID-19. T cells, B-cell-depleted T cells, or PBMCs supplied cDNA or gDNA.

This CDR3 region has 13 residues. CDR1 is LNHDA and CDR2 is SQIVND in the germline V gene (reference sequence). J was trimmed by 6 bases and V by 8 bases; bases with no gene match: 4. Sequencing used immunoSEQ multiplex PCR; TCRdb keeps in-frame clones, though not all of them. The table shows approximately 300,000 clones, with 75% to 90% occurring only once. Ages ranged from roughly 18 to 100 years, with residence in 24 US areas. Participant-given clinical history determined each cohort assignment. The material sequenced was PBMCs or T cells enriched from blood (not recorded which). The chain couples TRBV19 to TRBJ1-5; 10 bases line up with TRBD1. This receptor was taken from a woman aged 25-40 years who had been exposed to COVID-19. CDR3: CASRQGARQPQHF. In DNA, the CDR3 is TGTGCCAGTCGACAGGGGGCACGTCAGCCCCAGCATTTT.